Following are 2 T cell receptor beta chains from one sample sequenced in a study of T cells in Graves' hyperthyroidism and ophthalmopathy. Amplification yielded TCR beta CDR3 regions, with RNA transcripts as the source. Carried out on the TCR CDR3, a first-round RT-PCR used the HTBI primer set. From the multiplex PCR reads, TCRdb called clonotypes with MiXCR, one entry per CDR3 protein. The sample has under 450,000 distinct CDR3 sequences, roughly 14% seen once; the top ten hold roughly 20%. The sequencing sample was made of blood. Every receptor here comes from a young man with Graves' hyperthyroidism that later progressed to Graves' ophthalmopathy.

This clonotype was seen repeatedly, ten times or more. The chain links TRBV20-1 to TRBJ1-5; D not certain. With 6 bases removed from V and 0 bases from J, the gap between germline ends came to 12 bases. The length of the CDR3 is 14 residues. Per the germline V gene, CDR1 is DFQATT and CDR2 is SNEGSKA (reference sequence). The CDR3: CSARQLYSNQPQHF. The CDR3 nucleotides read TGCAGTGCCCGACAACTCTATAGCAATCAGCCCCAGCATTTT.

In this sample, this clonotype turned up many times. The CDR3 protein is CASSLDGRGLETQYF. Written as DNA, the CDR3 is TGTGCCAGCAGCTTAGATGGCAGGGGGCTGGAGACCCAGTACTTC. The chain couples TRBV7-8 to TRBJ2-5, with 8 nucleotides matching TRBD1. Germline CDR1 is SGHVS and CDR2 is FQNEAQ. The CDR3 is 15 amino acids. Germline trimming cut 1 base from V and 5 bases from J; bases unmatched to any gene: 6.